This T cell receptor (beta chain) was documented in a study of blood T cell repertoires in COVID-19. Study-wide context: Sites across the United States, Italy and Spain contributed samples from acute and convalescent COVID-19.

V gave up 1 base and J gave up 0 bases, with 10 bases separating them. The CDR3 extends over 15 amino acids. From germline, CDR1 is SGHDT and CDR2 YYEEEE. Per the original data handling: Amplification of reference gene primers provided the estimated nucleated cell counts. Only in-frame clones appear in the TCRdb table, and some are missing; sequencing was by immunoSEQ multiplex PCR. The V and J calls and the clone size are those of that table, but D and trimming were determined from the DNA. Of about 140,000 clones in the sample, roughly 88% were seen once. This rearrangement joins TRBV5-6 to TRBJ1-1; D call uncertain. The material sequenced was peripheral blood. This receptor was identified in a woman in her forties or fifties with acute or convalescent COVID-19. The CDR3 spells CASSLLTFMNTEAFF. The CDR3 nucleotides read TGTGCCAGCAGCTTGCTCACATTCATGAACACTGAAGCTTTCTTT.